This T cell receptor beta chain is from a study of STAT5B mutations in CD4+ large granular lymphocyte leukemia. In the study overall: Healthy donors showed HLA-associated enrichment of the CDR3 'QG' motif. Study-level points and caveats: Without putative leukemic clones, patient CD4-sorted repertoires remained more clonal than healthy CD4+ repertoires. Compared with healthy controls (2/35), patient top clones favored TRBV06 (8/27). The CD4+ versus CD8+ T-LGLL clonality difference may reflect limited sample size.

Measured with immunoSEQ multiplex PCR; TCRdb has only the in-frame clones, and not every one. The table includes 30,000 or so clones, more than 60% detected once. As concerns this clone: No antigen is known for it.

J gave up 7 bases and V 1 base, and 4 bases lay outside the gene matches. The CDR3 spans 14 residues. Germline V gene data show CDR1 as SGHNT and CDR2 as YENEEA. The chain joins TRBV11-3 to TRBJ2-3; 8 bases line up with TRBD2. The sequence was collected from a human donor in good health. The specimen was CD4+ T cells from blood buffy coats. The CDR3 DNA is TGTGCCAGCAGCTTAGCGGGAGGGCTAAATACGCAGTATTTT. Residues: CASSLAGGLNTQYF.